This T cell receptor (beta chain) was retrieved from a study of T-cell memory formation after mild COVID-19 (dated by TCRdb to 2020 to 2022). Regarding the complete study: TCR sequence clusters from the two donors were found to be largely donor specific. In a couple of donors, T-cell clones that expanded and contracted after mild COVID-19 were tracked by sequencing TCRalpha and TCRbeta repertoires over time. The cohort was made up of two young adult volunteers, one female and one male, who were previously healthy. The study at large found these results: Clones that contracted from day 15 to 85 showed balanced CD4/CD8 phenotypes, whereas a second wave of clones that expanded from day 15 to 37 leaned towards CD4+. Some responding clones were detected in pre-infection memory, which suggested that pre-existing cross-reactive memory T cells had joined the SARS-CoV-2 response. Whether the second-wave clones peaking on day 37 were SARS-CoV-2 specific was not confirmed. Contracting CD4+ clones turned up mainly in the CM and EM memory subsets, whereas EMRA was where CD8+ clones were enriched. The study covered only a couple of mild cases, and larger cohorts including severe cases with pre-infection samples were considered necessary.

The listed sequencing device is Illumina NovaSeq 6000. TCRalpha and TCRbeta cDNA libraries were built by 5'RACE with constant-segment primers, adding sample barcodes and unique molecular identifiers. Trizol reagent was used to extract RNA from every sample. Amplification of the libraries took two PCR steps, and the second step added a second sample barcode plus Illumina TruSeq adapters. Sequencing of libraries was performed on an Illumina NovaSeq with 2 x 150 bp paired-end reads. As for the authors' bioinformatics: The reads were demultiplexed and collapsed into UMI-guided consensus sequences using migec v1.2.7. Using mixcr v2.1.11, UMI consensuses were aligned to TRA and TRB V and J templates and then assembled into clonotypes. A clonotype was counted as expanded or contracted only if both edgeR and NoisET called the change significant, with noise models trained on biological replicates. For edgeR calls, a false discovery rate-adjusted p below 0.01 and a log2 fold-change threshold of 1 were applied. As an exploratory analysis of dynamics, PCA with hierarchical clustering was applied to max-normalized trajectories of the 1000 most abundant clonotypes. The CD4 or CD8 phenotype of responding clones was assigned using the separately sequenced CD4+ and CD8+ repertoires. In-frame beta chains were kept once TCRdb had trimmed the public reads at Q25 with fastp and called clones with MiXCR. Duplicate CDR3 protein sequences are folded into a single record with the most common DNA and genes. TCRdb, rather than the study authors, made the V and J calls. The sample includes approximately 290,000 distinct CDR3 sequences, with around 8% observed a single time. The ten largest clones capture around a fifth of the sample.

CDR1 and CDR2 are drawn from the germline V gene (reference sequence): SGHKS, YYEKEE. Trimming leaves V shorter by 2 bases and J shorter by 4 bases, with the junction holding 0 bases beyond the gene matches. From cysteine to phenylalanine, the CDR3 is 13 amino acids long. Just the 39-base CDR3 DNA is kept, in frame starting at base 1. Ficoll-Paque density gradient centrifugation was the method used to isolate PBMCs. Notes on this clonotype: The antigen it binds to is not known. Base qualities are not recorded, but no much larger clone differs from it by a single base.

The sequenced material came from PBMCs or a T cell subset sorted from them (not recorded which). The source is a man between 18 and 35 years old who had mild COVID-19 (a few samples of this study predate the infection). The sample titles of this study are shuffled in the database, so cell type and time point are left out; the donor was told from shared clones. The rearrangement joined TRBV5-5 to TRBJ2-3, with TRBD1 matching 8 junction bases. Read as DNA, the sequence is TGTGCCAGCAGCTTCAGGGGGCCAGATACGCAGTATTTT. It translates as CASSFRGPDTQYF. Joined to the reference TRBV5-5 and TRBJ2-3 proteins, this CDR3 gives the full variable domain: DAGVTQSPTHLIKTRGQQVTLRCSPISGHKSVSWYQQVLGQGPQFIFQYYEKEERGRGNFPDRFSARQFPNYSSELNVNALLLGDSALYLCASSFRGPDTQYFGPGTRLTVL.